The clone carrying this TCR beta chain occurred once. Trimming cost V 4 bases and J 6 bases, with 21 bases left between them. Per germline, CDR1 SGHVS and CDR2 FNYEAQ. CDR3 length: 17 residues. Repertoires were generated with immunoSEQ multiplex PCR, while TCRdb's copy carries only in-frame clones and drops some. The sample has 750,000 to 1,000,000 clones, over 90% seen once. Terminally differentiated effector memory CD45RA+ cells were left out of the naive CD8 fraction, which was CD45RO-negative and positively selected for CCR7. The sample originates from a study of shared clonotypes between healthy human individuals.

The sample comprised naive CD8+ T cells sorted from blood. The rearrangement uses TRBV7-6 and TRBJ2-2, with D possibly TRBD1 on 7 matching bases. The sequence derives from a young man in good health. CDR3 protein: CASSSDRERGDSGELFF. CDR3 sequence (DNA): TGTGCCAGCAGCTCAGACAGGGAACGAGGGGACTCCGGGGAGCTGTTTTTT. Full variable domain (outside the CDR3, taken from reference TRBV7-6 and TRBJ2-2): GAGVSQSPRYKVTKRGQDVALRCDPISGHVSLYWYRQALGQGPEFLTYFNYEAQQDKSGLPNDRFSAERPEGSISTLTIQRTEQRDSAMYRCASSSDRERGDSGELFFGEGSRLTVL.